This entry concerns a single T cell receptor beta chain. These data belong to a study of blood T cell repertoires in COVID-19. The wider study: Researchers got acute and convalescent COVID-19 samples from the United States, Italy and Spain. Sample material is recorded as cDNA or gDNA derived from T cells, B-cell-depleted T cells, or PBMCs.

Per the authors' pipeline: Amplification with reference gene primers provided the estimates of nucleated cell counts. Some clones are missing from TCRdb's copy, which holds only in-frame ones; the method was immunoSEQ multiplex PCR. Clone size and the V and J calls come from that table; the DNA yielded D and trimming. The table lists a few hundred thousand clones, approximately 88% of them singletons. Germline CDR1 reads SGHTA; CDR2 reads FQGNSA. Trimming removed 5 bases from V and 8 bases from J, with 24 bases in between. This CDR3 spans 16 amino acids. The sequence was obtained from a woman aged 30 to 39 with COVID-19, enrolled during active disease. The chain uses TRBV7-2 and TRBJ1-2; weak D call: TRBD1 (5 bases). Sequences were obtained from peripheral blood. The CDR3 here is CASSRQLGGTIGGYTF. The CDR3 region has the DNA TGTGCCAGCAGCCGCCAATTGGGAGGGACTATTGGGGGCTACACCTTC.